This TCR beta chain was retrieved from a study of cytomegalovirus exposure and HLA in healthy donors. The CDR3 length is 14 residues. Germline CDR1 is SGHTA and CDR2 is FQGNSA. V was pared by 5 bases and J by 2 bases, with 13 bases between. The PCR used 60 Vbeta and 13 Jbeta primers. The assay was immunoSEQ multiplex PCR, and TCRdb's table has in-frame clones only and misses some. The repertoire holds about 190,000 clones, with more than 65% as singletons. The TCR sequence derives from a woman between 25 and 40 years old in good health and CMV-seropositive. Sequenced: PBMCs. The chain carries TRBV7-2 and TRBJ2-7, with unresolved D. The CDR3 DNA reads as TGTGCCAGCAGCCAATCGACACGGACCTACGAGCAGTACTTC. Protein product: CASSQSTRTYEQYF. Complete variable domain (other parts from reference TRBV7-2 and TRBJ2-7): GAGVSQSPSNKVTEKGKDVELRCDPISGHTALYWYRQSLGQGLEFLIYFQGNSAPDKSGLPSDRFSAERTGGSVSTLTIQRTQQEDSAVYLCASSQSTRTYEQYFGPGTRLTVT.